The clone carrying this TCR beta chain was seen a few times. Antigen specificity is unknown. TCRdb processed the 5' RACE reads anew with MiXCR; each CDR3 protein has one entry. The data hold some 200,000 distinct CDR3 sequences, with approximately 10% observed a single time. This sample was included in a study of T-cell memory formation after mild COVID-19. Deletions cut 6 bases from V and 2 bases from J, with 17 bases between. Germline values: CDR1 DFQATT, CDR2 SNEGSKA (reference sequence). The CDR3 runs 15 residues. The study, taken as a whole, reports: Shrinking CD4+ clones were chiefly CM and EM; CD8+ ones were chiefly EMRA. Certain responding clones were present in pre-infection memory, suggesting participation of cross-reactive memory.

This TCR derives from a man between 18 and 29 years old who had mild COVID-19 (a few samples of this study predate the infection). Cell type and time point are not known. What was sequenced was PBMCs or a T cell subset sorted from them (not recorded which). The V and J genes are TRBV20-1 and TRBJ1-5, with D unresolved. The CDR3 spells CSAPHDPYGNQPQHF. The CDR3 region has the DNA TGCAGTGCCCCACATGACCCGTACGGCAATCAGCCCCAGCATTTT.